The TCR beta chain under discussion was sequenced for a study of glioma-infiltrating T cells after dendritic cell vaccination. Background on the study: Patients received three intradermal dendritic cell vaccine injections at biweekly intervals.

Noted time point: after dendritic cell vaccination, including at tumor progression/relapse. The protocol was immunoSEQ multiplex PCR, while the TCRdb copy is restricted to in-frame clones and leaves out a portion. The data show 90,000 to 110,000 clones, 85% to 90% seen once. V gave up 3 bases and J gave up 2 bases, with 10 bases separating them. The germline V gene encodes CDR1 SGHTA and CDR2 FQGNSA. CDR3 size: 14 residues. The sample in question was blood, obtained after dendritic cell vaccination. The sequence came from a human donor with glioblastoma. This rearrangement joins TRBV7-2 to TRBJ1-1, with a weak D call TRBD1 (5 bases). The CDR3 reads CASSLSGANTEAFF. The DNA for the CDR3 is TGTGCCAGCAGCTTGAGCGGGGCCAACACTGAAGCTTTCTTT.